The 8 T cell receptor beta chains given below trace back to one sample, sequenced in a study of blood T cell repertoires in COVID-19. The table came from immunoSEQ multiplex PCR; TCRdb's copy has only in-frame clones and leaves some out. The data hold some 160,000 clones, with less than 90% observed a single time. Input material: PBMCs or T cells enriched from blood (not recorded which). These TCRs come from a woman aged 45-65 years who had recovered from COVID-19.

This clone has a single count. The chain has TRBV9 and TRBJ2-2; TRBD2 agrees at 12 bases. With 2 bases clipped from V and 2 bases from J, the junction kept 10 bases outside the gene matches. The germline V gene has CDR1 SGDLS and CDR2 YYNGEE. The CDR3 runs 19 residues. CDR3 in amino acids: CASSVGTGGLAGNTGELFF. The CDR3 bases are TGTGCCAGCAGCGTCGGGACGGGGGGACTAGCGGGTAACACCGGGGAGCTGTTTTTT.

The chain has TRBV28 and TRBJ2-5, with D possibly being TRBD2 (5 bases). This CDR3 has 13 residues. CDR1 and CDR2 (germline): MDHEN, SYDVKM. Between the trimmed V and J ends, which lost 6 bases and 0 bases, there was a span of 8 bases. The CDR3 bases are TGTGCCAGCAGCCCCGGGGACCAAGAGACCCAGTACTTC. It specifies CASSPGDQETQYF. Together with reference TRBV28 and TRBJ2-5, the CDR3 gives the full variable domain: DVKVTQSSRYLVKRTGEKVFLECVQDMDHENMFWYRQDPGLGLRLIYFSYDVKMKEKGDIPEGYSVSREKKERFSLILESASTNQTSMYLCASSPGDQETQYFGPGTRLLVL.

CDR3 nucleotides: TGTGCCAGCAGGGAGTACGAGCAGTACTTC. Its protein is CASREYEQYF. This rearrangement joins TRBV3-1 (or the pseudogene TRBV3-2) to TRBJ2-7; no clear D. Trimming cost V 6 bases and J 4 bases, with 4 bases left between them. This CDR3 has 10 residues. Germline-derived CDR1 and CDR2 are LGHDT and YNNKEL (reference sequence).

This chain links TRBV7-8 with TRBJ2-1; 14 bases are shared with TRBD2. Trimming removed 1 base from V and 8 bases from J; junction bases left unmatched: 7. Germline-derived CDR1 and CDR2 are SGHVS and FQNEAQ. The CDR3 spans 17 residues. The CDR3 here is CASSLVRLAGGFHEQFF. CDR3 DNA: TGTGCCAGCAGCTTAGTTAGACTAGCGGGAGGGTTCCATGAGCAGTTCTTC. The whole variable domain, filled in from reference TRBV7-8 and TRBJ2-1, reads GAGVSQSPRYKVAKRGQDVALRCDPISGHVSLFWYQQALGQGPEFLTYFQNEAQLDKSGLPSDRFFAERPEGSVSTLKIQRTQQEDSAVYLCASSLVRLAGGFHEQFFGPGTRLTVL.

This chain joins TRBV19 and TRBJ2-2; perhaps TRBD2 as D (6 bases). Deletions cut 4 bases from V and 4 bases from J, with 16 bases between. The CDR3 spans 16 residues. CDR1 is LNHDA and CDR2 is SQIVND in the germline V gene (reference sequence). The CDR3 coding sequence is TGTGCCAGTAGTAAGGGACTCACCAGCGGCACCGGGGAGCTGTTTTTT. Protein: CASSKGLTSGTGELFF.

The chain combines TRBV6-2 or TRBV6-3 with TRBJ2-2, with 7 positions matching TRBD1. Per germline, CDR1 MNHEY and CDR2 SVGEGT. This CDR3 contains 14 residues. Trimming cost V 4 bases and J 7 bases; bases outside gene matches: 6. CDR3 amino acids: CASSSTGVRGELFF. The CDR3, as DNA: TGTGCCAGCAGTTCAACAGGGGTGCGCGGGGAGCTGTTTTTT.

The chain uses TRBV3-1 (or the pseudogene TRBV3-2) and TRBJ1-5; no clear D. Germline V gives CDR1 LGHDT, CDR2 YNNKEL (reference sequence). Trimming stripped 3 bases from V and 7 bases from J, with 10 bases between. The CDR3 runs 13 residues. The CDR3 coding sequence is TGTGCCAGCAGCCAGGAGGTGCACCAGCCCCAGCATTTT. Amino acids: CASSQEVHQPQHF.

The V gene is TRBV19, the J gene TRBJ2-2, with 8 bases that match TRBD1. The CDR3 spans 17 residues. Trimming took 4 bases from V and 9 from J; bases not matched to a gene: 16. Germline loops: CDR1 LNHDA, CDR2 SQIVND (reference sequence). CDR3: CASSRGVTGDSARELFF. DNA for the CDR3: TGTGCCAGTAGTAGGGGGGTGACAGGGGACTCCGCCCGGGAGCTGTTTTTT.